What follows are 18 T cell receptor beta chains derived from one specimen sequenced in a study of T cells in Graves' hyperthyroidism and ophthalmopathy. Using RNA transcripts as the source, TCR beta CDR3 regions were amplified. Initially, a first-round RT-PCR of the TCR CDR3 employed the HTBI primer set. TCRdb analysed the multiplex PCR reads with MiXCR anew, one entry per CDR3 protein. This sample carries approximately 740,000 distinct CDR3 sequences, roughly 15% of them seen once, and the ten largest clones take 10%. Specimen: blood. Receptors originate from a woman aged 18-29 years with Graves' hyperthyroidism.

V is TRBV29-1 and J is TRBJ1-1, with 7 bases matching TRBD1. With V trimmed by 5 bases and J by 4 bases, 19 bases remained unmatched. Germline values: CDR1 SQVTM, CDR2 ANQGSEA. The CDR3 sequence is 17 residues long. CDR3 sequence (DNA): TGCAGCGTTCGAGCAATGAGACAGGGCAGGGTGGGCACTGAAGCTTTCTTT. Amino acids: CSVRAMRQGRVGTEAFF. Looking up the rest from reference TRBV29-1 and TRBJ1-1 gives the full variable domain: SAVISQKPSRDICQRGTSLTIQCQVDSQVTMMFWYRQQPGQSLTLIATANQGSEATYESGFVIDKFPISRPNLTFSTLTVSNMSPEDSSIYLCSVRAMRQGRVGTEAFFGQGTRLTVV.

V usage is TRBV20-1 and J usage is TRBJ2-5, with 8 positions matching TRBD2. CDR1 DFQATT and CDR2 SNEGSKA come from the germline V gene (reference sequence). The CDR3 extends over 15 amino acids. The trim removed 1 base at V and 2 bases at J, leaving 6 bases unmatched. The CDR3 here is CSARVTSGPQETQYF. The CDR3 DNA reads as TGCAGTGCTAGAGTAACTAGCGGCCCTCAAGAGACCCAGTACTTC.

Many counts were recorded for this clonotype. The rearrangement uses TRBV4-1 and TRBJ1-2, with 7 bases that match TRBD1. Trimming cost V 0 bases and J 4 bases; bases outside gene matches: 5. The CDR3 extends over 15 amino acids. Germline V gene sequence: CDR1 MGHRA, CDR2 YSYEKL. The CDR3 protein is CASSQDGTVGYGYTF. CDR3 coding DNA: TGCGCCAGCAGCCAAGATGGGACAGTTGGCTATGGCTACACCTTC.

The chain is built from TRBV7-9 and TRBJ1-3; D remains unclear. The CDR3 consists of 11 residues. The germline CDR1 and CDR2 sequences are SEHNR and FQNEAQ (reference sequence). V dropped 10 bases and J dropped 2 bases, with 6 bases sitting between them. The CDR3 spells CATATGNTIYF. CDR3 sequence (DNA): TGTGCCACCGCCACTGGAAACACCATATATTTT.

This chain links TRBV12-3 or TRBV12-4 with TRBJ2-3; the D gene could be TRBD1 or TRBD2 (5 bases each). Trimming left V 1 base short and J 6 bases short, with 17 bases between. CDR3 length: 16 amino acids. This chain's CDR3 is CASSLGGSYLGDTQYF. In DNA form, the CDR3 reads TGTGCCAGCAGTTTAGGGGGGTCCTACCTGGGGGATACGCAGTATTTT.

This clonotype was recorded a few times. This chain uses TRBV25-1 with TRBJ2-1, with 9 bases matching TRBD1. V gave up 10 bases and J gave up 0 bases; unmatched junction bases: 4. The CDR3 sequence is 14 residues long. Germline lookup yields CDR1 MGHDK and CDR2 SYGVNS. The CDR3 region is CATGQGYSYNEQFF. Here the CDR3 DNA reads TGTGCCACCGGACAGGGGTACTCCTACAATGAGCAGTTCTTC.

For the CDR3, the DNA is TGTGCCAGCAGCTCCACCTATGGCTACACCTTC. Encoded protein: CASSSTYGYTF. This chain links TRBV7-9 with TRBJ1-2; unclear D gene. The CDR3 contains 11 residues. Per germline, CDR1 SEHNR and CDR2 FQNEAQ (reference sequence). V lost 4 bases, J lost 4 bases, and 4 bases lay in between. The variable domain in full, completed from reference TRBV7-9 and TRBJ1-2, reads DTGVSQNPRHKITKRGQNVTFRCDPISEHNRLYWYRQTLGQGPEFLTYFQNEAQLEKSRLLSDRFSAERPKGSFSTLEIQRTEQGDSAMYLCASSSTYGYTFGSGTRLTVV.

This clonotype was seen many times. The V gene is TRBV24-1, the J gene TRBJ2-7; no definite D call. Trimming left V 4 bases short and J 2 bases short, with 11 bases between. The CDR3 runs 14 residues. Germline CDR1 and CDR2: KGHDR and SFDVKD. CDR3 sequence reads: CATSDPAAPYEQYF. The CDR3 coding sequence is TGTGCCACCAGTGACCCCGCGGCACCCTACGAGCAGTACTTC.

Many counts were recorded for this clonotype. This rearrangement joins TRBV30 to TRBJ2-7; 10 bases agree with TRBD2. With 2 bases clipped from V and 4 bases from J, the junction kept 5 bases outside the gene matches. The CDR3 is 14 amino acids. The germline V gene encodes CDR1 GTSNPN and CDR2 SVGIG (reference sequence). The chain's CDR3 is CAWSTSGIPYEQYF. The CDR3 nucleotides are TGTGCCTGGAGTACTAGCGGGATACCATACGAGCAGTACTTC.

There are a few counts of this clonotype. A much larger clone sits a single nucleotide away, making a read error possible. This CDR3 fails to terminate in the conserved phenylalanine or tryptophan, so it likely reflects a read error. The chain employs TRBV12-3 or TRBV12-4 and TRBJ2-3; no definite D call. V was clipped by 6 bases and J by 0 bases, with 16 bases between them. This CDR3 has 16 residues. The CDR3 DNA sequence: TGTGCCAGCAGCCCCCCAACTGCTGGAAGCACAGATACGCAGTATCTT. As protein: CASSPPTAGSTDTQYL.

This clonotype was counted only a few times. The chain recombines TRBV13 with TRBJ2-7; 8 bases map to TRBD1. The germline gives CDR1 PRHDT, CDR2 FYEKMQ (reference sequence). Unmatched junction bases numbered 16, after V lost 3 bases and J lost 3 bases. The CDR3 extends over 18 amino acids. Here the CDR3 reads CASSLAWTGKISVYEQYF. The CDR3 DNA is TGTGCCAGCAGCTTGGCGTGGACAGGGAAAATTTCGGTCTACGAGCAGTACTTC.

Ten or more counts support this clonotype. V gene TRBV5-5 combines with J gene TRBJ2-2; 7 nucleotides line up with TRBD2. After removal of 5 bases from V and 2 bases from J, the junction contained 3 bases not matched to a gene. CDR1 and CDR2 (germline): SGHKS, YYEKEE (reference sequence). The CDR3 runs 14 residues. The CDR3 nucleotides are TGTGCCAGCAGGCCTAGCGGCAACACCGGGGAGCTGTTTTTT. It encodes CASRPSGNTGELFF.

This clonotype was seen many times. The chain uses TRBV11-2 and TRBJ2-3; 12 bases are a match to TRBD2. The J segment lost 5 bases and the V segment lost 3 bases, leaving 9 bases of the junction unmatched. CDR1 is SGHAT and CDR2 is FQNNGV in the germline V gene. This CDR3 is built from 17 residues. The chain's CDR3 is CASSFGLAGGPEDTQYF. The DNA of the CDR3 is TGTGCCAGCAGCTTCGGGCTAGCGGGAGGGCCTGAAGATACGCAGTATTTT.

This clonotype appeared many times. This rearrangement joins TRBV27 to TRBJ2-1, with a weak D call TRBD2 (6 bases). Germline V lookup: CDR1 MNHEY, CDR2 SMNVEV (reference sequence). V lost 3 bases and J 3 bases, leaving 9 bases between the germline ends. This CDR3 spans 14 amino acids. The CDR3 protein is CASSFRGNYNEQFF. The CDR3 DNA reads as TGTGCCAGCAGTTTCCGGGGGAACTACAATGAGCAGTTCTTC.

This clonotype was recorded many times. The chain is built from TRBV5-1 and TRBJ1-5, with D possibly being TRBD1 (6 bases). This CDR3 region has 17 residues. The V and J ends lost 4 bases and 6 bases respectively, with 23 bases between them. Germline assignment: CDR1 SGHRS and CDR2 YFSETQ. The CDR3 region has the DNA TGCGCCAGCAGCCCGGGGGTCGGTGTGGGGGCCGGTCAGCCCCAGCATTTT. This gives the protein CASSPGVGVGAGQPQHF.

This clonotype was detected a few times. This CDR3 reads CASSLGDRGLNSGNTIYF. CDR3 DNA: TGTGCCAGCAGCTTAGGGGACAGGGGGCTTAACTCTGGAAACACCATATATTTT. The chain employs TRBV7-9 and TRBJ1-3; 12 positions agree with TRBD1. The CDR3 loop spans 18 amino acids. Germline loops: CDR1 SEHNR, CDR2 FQNEAQ (reference sequence). The trim removed 1 base at V and 0 bases at J, leaving 4 bases unmatched.

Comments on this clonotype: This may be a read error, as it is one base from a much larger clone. CDR3 residues: CANSPSGLSTDTQYF. The CDR3 bases are TGTGCCAACAGCCCATCAGGCCTGAGCACAGATACGCAGTATTTT. The gene calls are TRBV3-1 and TRBJ2-3; no definite D call. The germline gives CDR1 LGHDT, CDR2 YNNKEL (reference sequence). The CDR3 is made up of 15 amino acids.

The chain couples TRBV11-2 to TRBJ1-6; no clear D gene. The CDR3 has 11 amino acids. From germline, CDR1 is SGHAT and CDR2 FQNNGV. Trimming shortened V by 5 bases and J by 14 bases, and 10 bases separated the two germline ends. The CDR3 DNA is TGTGCCAGCAGCAAAGTGAATACCCTCCACTTT. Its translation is CASSKVNTLHF.